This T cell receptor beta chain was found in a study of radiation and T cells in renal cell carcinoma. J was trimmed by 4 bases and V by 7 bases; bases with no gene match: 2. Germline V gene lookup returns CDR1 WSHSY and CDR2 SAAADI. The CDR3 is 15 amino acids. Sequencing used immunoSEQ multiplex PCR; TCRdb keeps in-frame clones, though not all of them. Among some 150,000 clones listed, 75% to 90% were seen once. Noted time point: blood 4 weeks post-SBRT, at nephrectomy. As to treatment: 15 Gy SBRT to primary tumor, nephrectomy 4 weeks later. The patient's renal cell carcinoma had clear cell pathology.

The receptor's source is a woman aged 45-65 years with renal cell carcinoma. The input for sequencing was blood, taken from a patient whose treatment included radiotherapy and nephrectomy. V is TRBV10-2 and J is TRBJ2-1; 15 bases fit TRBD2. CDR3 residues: CASIGLAGGYNEQFF. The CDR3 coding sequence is TGCGCCAGCATCGGACTAGCGGGGGGGTACAATGAGCAGTTCTTC.